This T cell receptor (beta chain) was recorded in a study of CXCR3-negative and CXCR3-positive naive CD8 T cells. Study results and limitations: The TRB CDR3s that CXCR3-positive naive cells carried were more hydrophobic than those of CXCR3-negative naive cells. Naive CXCR3-positive and CXCR3-negative cells shared similar TRBV-TRBJ usage, unlike memory cells. The study inferred TCR strength from TRB CDR3 properties and found comparable surface CD5 between naive subsets.

The CDR3 has 13 amino acids. Germline V gene sequence: CDR1 WSHSY, CDR2 SAAADI. CD45RO-CCR7+CD27+CD95- marked naive CD8+ T cells. Concerning this clonotype itself: Antigen: not known.

Through 5' RACE with UMI labels, the TRB cDNA libraries were prepared. TCRdb reprocessed the 5' RACE reads, with one entry per CDR3 protein and no DNA. This listing includes around 140,000 distinct CDR3 sequences. The rearrangement links TRBV10-2 to TRBJ2-7; TCRdb's assignment of TRBD1 cannot be checked, as there is no DNA. The receptor was isolated from a human donor in good health. Some clones in this sample may be carry-over from other donors' samples. Source material: naive CXCR3- CD8+ T cells from blood. Subset here: CD45RO-CCR7+CD27+CD95- naive CD8+ T cells lacking CXCR3 (TNR3-). CDR3 region: CAIKQQGSYEQCF.